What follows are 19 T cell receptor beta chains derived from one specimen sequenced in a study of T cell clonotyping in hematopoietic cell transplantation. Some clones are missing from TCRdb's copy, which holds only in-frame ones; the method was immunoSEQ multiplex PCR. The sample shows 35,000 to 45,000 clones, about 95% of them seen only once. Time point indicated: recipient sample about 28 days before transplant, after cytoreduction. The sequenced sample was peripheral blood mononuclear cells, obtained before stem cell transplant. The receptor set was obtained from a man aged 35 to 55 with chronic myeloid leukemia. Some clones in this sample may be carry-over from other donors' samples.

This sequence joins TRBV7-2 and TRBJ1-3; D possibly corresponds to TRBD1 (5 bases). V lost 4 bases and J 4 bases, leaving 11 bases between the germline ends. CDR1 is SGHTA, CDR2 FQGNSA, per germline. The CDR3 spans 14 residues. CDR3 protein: CASSSGTVGNTIYF. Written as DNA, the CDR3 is TGTGCCAGCAGCTCTGGGACCGTCGGAAACACCATATATTTT. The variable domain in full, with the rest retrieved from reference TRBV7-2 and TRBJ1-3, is GAGVSQSPSNKVTEKGKDVELRCDPISGHTALYWYRQSLGQGLEFLIYFQGNSAPDKSGLPSDRFSAERTGGSVSTLTIQRTQQEDSAVYLCASSSGTVGNTIYFGEGSWLTVV.

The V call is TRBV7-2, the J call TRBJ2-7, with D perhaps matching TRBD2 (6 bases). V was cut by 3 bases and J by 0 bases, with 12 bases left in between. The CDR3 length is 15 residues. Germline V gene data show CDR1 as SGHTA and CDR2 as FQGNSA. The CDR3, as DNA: TGTGCCAGCAGCTTCGCGGGATTCAGCTCCTACGAGCAGTACTTC. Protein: CASSFAGFSSYEQYF.

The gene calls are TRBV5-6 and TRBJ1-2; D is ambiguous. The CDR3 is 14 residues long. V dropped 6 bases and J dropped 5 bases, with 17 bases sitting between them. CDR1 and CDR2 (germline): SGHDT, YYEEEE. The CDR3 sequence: CASTDTGGGYGYTF. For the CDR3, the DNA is TGTGCCAGCACCGACACGGGAGGAGGGTATGGCTACACCTTC.

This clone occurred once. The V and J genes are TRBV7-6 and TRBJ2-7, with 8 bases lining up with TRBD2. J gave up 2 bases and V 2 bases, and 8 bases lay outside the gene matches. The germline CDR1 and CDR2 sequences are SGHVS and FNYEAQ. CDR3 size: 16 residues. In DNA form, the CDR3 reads TGTGCCAGCAGCTTACTTTCGGCGGGGGGCGCCTACGAGCAGTACTTC. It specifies CASSLLSAGGAYEQYF.

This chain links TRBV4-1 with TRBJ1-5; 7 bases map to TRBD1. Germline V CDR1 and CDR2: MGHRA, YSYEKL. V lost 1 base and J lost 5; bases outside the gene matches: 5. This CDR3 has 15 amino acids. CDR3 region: CASSQVTGWDQPQHF. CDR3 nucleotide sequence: TGCGCCAGCAGCCAAGTGACAGGGTGGGATCAGCCCCAGCATTTT.

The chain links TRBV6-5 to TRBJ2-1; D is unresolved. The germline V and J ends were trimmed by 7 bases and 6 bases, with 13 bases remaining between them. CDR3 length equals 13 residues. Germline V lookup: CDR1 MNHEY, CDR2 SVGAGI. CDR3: CASTNLPANEQFF. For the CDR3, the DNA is TGTGCCAGCACCAATCTGCCTGCCAATGAGCAGTTCTTC.

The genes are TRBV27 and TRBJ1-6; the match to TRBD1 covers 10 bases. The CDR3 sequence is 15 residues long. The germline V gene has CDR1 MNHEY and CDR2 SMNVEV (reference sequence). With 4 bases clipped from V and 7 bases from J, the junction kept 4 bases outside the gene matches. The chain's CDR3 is CASSSSGQGNSPLHF. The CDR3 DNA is TGTGCCAGCAGTTCCTCGGGACAGGGGAATTCACCCCTCCACTTT.

The CDR3 region is CASSLGYREEGEQFF. CDR3 sequence (DNA): TGTGCCAGCAGCTTGGGTTATCGGGAGGAAGGGGAGCAGTTCTTC. This chain uses TRBV5-4 with TRBJ2-1; the match to TRBD2 covers 7 bases. Germline lookup yields CDR1 SGHNT and CDR2 YYREEE (reference sequence). This CDR3 has 15 amino acids. V lost 0 bases and J lost 10; bases outside the gene matches: 10. The full variable domain, its missing parts supplied by reference TRBV5-4 and TRBJ2-1, is ETGVTQSPTHLIKTRGQQVTLRCSSQSGHNTVSWYQQALGQGPQFIFQYYREEENGRGNFPPRFSGLQFPNYSSELNVNALELDDSALYLCASSLGYREEGEQFFGPGTRLTVL.

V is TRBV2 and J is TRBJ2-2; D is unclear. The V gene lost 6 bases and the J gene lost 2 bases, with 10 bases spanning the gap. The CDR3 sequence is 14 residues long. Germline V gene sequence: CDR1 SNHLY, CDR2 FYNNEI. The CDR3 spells CASSLGRNTGELFF. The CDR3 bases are TGTGCCAGCAGCCTCGGACGTAACACCGGGGAGCTGTTTTTT.

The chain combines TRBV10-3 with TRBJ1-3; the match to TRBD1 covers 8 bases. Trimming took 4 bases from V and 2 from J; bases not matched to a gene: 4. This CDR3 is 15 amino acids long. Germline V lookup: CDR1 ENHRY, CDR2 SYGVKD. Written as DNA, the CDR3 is TGTGCCATCAGTGCAGACAGGGGCCCTGGAAACACCATATATTTT. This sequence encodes CAISADRGPGNTIYF.

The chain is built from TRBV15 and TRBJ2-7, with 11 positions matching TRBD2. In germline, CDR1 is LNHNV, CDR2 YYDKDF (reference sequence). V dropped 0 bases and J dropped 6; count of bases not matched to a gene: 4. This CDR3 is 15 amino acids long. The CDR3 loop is CATSRDVTSGGEQYF. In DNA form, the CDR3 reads TGTGCCACCAGCAGAGATGTAACTAGCGGGGGCGAGCAGTACTTC.

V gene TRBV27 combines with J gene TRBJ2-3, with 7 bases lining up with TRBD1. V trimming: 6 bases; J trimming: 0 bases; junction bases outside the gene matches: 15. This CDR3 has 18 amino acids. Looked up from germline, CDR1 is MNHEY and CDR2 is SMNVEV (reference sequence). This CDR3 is CASSPGGRSFSSTDTQYF. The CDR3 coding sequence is TGTGCCAGCAGCCCAGGGGGACGGAGCTTTTCTAGCACAGATACGCAGTATTTT.

CDR3 bases: TGCGCCAGCAGCGCGGTACCCGGGACCGCCGACGAGCAGTACTTC. Amino acids: CASSAVPGTADEQYF. The chain uses TRBV5-1 and TRBJ2-7; tentatively, D is TRBD1 or TRBD2 (5 bases each). Trimming shortened V by 4 bases and J by 5 bases, and 19 bases separated the two germline ends. The CDR3 runs 15 residues. Germline V gene sequence: CDR1 SGHRS, CDR2 YFSETQ.

CDR3 coding DNA: TGTGCCAGCACCCTTTACGTTCAGCTAGTTGAAGCTTTCTTT. Its translation: CASTLYVQLVEAFF. V usage is TRBV7-2 and J usage is TRBJ1-1, with D unclear. This CDR3 region has 14 residues. From germline, CDR1 is SGHTA and CDR2 FQGNSA. V was cut by 7 bases and J by 7 bases, with 19 bases left in between.

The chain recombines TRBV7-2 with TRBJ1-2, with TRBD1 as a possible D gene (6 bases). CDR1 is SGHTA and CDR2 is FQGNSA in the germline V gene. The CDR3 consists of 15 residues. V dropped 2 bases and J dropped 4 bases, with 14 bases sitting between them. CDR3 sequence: CASSLSAGAFYGYTF. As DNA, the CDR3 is TGTGCCAGCAGCTTATCGGCAGGGGCGTTCTATGGCTACACCTTC.

CDR3 protein: CASSESGGRQPQHF. Here the CDR3 DNA reads TGCGCCAGCAGTGAGTCAGGGGGCCGGCAGCCCCAGCATTTT. This chain joins TRBV10-2 and TRBJ1-5; 7 bases fit TRBD1. V was pared by 0 bases and J by 7 bases, with 3 bases of the junction left unmatched. Germline-derived CDR1 and CDR2 are WSHSY and SAAADI. CDR3 size: 14 residues.

The CDR3: CASSLVRETQYF. CDR3 DNA sequence: TGCGCCAGCAGCTTGGTCCGAGAGACCCAGTACTTC. The chain is built from TRBV5-1 and TRBJ2-5; no firm D call. The germline V gene has CDR1 SGHRS and CDR2 YFSETQ. Trimming removed 0 bases from V and 4 bases from J, with 4 bases in between. The CDR3 is made up of 12 amino acids.

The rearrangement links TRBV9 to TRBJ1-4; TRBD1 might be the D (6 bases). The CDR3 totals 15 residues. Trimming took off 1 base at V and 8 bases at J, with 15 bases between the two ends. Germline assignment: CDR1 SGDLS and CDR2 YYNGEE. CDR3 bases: TGTGCCAGCAGCGTATGGGGGGGGGCGCGGGAAAAACTGTTTTTT. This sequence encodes CASSVWGGAREKLFF.

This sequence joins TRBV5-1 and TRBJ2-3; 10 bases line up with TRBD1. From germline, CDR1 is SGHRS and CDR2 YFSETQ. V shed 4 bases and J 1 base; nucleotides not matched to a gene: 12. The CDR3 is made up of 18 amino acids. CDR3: CASSGTPGTGDGTDTQYF. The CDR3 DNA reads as TGCGCCAGCAGCGGGACTCCCGGGACAGGGGACGGCACAGATACGCAGTATTTT.